This paragraph covers one T cell receptor (beta chain) sequence. Its target antigen remains unknown. No clone much larger than this one lies a single base away; base qualities are absent. These data belong to a study of blood T cell repertoires in COVID-19 (dated by TCRdb to 2018 to 2021). At the level of the whole study: Samples from collaborators originated in the United States, Italy and Spain and spanned both the acute and convalescent phases of COVID-19. The prospective study material was composed of cDNA or gDNA derived from T cells, B-cell-depleted T cells, or PBMCs. The dataset comprised deeply sampled blood TCRbeta repertoires from subjects exposed to, actively infected with, or recovered from COVID-19. The repertoires were made available in a free public database intended to serve as a resource for research on the immune response to SARS-CoV-2. The samples were drawn from the first 160 participants of the ongoing ImmuneRACE study and from some 1,300 subjects provided by 6 global collaborators. A de-identified subject ID, COVID-19 status, age in years and sex were almost always included in the sample metadata. Where HLA class I and class II types were available, the types were taken from metadata supplied by the sample provider, not from assay-based typing.

Between the V and J ends, shortened by 4 bases and 1 base respectively, the junction contains 7 bases. Sequences KGHSH (CDR1) and LQKENI (CDR2) are obtained from the germline V gene. The CDR3 runs 13 residues from the cysteine to the phenylalanine. Of all the DNA, just the CDR3 is kept, 39 bases in frame from base 1. TCRbeta CDR3 regions were amplified from genomic DNA using the immunoSEQ Assay, a bias-controlled multiplex PCR. The authors' pipeline ran thus. Within the assay, amplification of reference gene primers was used to estimate how many nucleated cells each sample contained. To quantify the absolute abundance of each unique TCRbeta CDR3 rearrangement, sequence reads were collapsed and filtered. For each sample, productive Simpson clonality was calculated as the square root of Simpson's diversity index across productive rearrangements. The table was pulled from immuneACCESS by TCRdb, which kept in-frame rearrangements only. Such tables lose some clones; where checked, under half of the loss comes from unresolved V genes, and the rest has no known cause. D and trimming were read from the DNA, whereas the V and J calls and clone size are those reported in that table. This sample has about 160,000 clones in its table, and 70% to 80% of those were observed once. The ten largest clones take up 7% to 10% of the sample.

Each collaborating institution followed its own protocols to collect whole blood in K2EDTA tubes. Collaborator samples were shipped for TCRbeta analysis as frozen whole blood, isolated PBMCs, or DNA extracted from either sample type. Study-level results and caveats: The quantity of clinical and demographic metadata differed by source and by participant and was supplied without curation.

The sample consisted of peripheral blood. The TCR was taken from a man in his sixties with acute or convalescent COVID-19. The chain employs TRBV18 and TRBJ2-5; too little of a D gene remains to name it. CDR3 sequence: CASSLQIQETQYF. In nucleotides, the sequence is TGTGCCAGCTCACTTCAGATCCAAGAGACCCAGTACTTC.